One sample yielded the 32 T cell receptor beta chains listed below, sequenced in a study of blood T cell repertoires in COVID-19. Sequencing used immunoSEQ multiplex PCR; TCRdb keeps in-frame clones, though not all of them. The repertoire holds hundreds of thousands of clones, with 90% to 95% as singletons. The sequenced sample was peripheral blood. The source of these receptors is a woman between 18 and 29 years old who had recovered from COVID-19.

The CDR3: CASSERREAGVDEQFF. The CDR3 nucleotides read TGTGCCAGCAGTGAAAGGCGGGAGGCGGGGGTTGATGAGCAGTTCTTC. V usage is TRBV25-1 and J usage is TRBJ2-1, with 8 bases matching TRBD2. CDR1 is MGHDK, CDR2 SYGVNS, per germline. The CDR3 is made up of 16 amino acids. V trimming: 2 bases; J trimming: 8 bases; junction bases outside the gene matches: 11.

V usage is TRBV10-3 and J usage is TRBJ1-1, with TRBD1 matching over 7 bases. With V trimmed by 3 bases and J by 7 bases, 8 bases remained unmatched. CDR1 and CDR2 (germline): ENHRY, SYGVKD. The CDR3 loop spans 14 amino acids. CDR3 sequence (DNA): TGTGCCATCAGTGACCGGGACAGAGGATTTGAAGCTTTCTTT. Its translation: CAISDRDRGFEAFF.

This clone was detected ten times or more. The V gene is TRBV6-2 or TRBV6-3, the J gene TRBJ2-1; D not certain. The CDR3 runs 13 residues. Trimming removed 6 bases at V and 5 bases at J, with 11 bases between. Germline loops: CDR1 MNHEY, CDR2 SVGEGT. The CDR3 DNA reads as TGTGCCAGCAGCGCCGACTCTAACAATGAGCAGTTCTTC. Amino acid sequence: CASSADSNNEQFF.

The chain couples TRBV19 to TRBJ1-4, with 7 bases identical to TRBD1. The CDR3 runs 14 residues. V dropped 5 bases and J dropped 5; count of bases not matched to a gene: 5. CDR1 and CDR2 from the germline V gene are LNHDA and SQIVND (reference sequence). CDR3 protein: CASSATGRNEKLFF. CDR3 coding DNA: TGTGCCAGTAGTGCGACAGGGAGGAATGAAAAACTGTTTTTT. Based on the CDR3 plus reference TRBV19 and TRBJ1-4, the full variable domain is DGGITQSPKYLFRKEGQNVTLSCEQNLNHDAMYWYRQDPGQGLRLIYYSQIVNDFQKGDIAEGYSVSREKKESFPLTVTSAQKNPTAFYLCASSATGRNEKLFFGSGTQLSVL.

The chain joins TRBV4-1 to TRBJ2-1; 16 nucleotides agree with TRBD2. The V gene end was trimmed by 2 bases and the J gene end by 8 bases; junction bases not matched to a gene: 18. From germline, CDR1 is MGHRA and CDR2 YSYEKL. CDR3 length equals 21 residues. The CDR3 nucleotides are TGCGCCAGCAGCCAATCTGACGGGGGACTAGCGGGAGGGCGTAGAGGGGATGAGCAGTTCTTC. It codes for CASSQSDGGLAGGRRGDEQFF.

The chain carries TRBV5-6 and TRBJ2-7; D is perhaps TRBD1 (6 bases). V was cut by 1 base and J by 4 bases, with 12 bases left in between. This CDR3 contains 14 residues. Germline-derived CDR1 and CDR2 are SGHDT and YYEEEE. CDR3: CASSLRSGAYEQYV. The CDR3 DNA follows: TGTGCCAGCAGCTTGCGCTCAGGGGCTTACGAGCAGTACGTC.

The CDR3 bases are TGTGCCAGCAGCGACACAGGGAGCTCCTATAATTCACCCCTCCACTTT. Translating it yields CASSDTGSSYNSPLHF. The chain carries TRBV9 and TRBJ1-6; possibly TRBD1 for D (6 bases). Germline CDR1 and CDR2: SGDLS and YYNGEE. This CDR3 is built from 16 residues. V lost 3 bases and J lost 0, with 10 bases in between.

The chain links TRBV24-1 to TRBJ1-2; D not certain. Germline CDR1 reads KGHDR; CDR2 reads SFDVKD. Trimming cost V 4 bases and J 2 bases, with 22 bases left between them. CDR3 length: 18 amino acids. The CDR3 DNA follows: TGTGCCACCAGTGACCCTACCTTGCGTGACGACAAGAACTATGGCTACACCTTC. This sequence encodes CATSDPTLRDDKNYGYTF.

CDR3: CASSDRAGKGNQPQHF. The CDR3 bases are TGTGCCAGCAGTGATCGGGCAGGGAAGGGCAATCAGCCCCAGCATTTT. The V call is TRBV6-1, the J call TRBJ1-5, with D maybe TRBD1 (5 bases). The CDR3 loop spans 16 amino acids. The V end lost 3 bases, the J end lost 2 bases, and 14 bases lay between the germline ends. Germline loops: CDR1 MNHNS, CDR2 SASEGT.

The sample holds one count of this clone. Here the CDR3 reads CATSDLTANTGELFF. For the CDR3, the DNA is TGTGCCACCAGTGATTTGACTGCGAACACCGGGGAGCTGTTTTTT. This chain connects TRBV24-1 to TRBJ2-2, with D hard to call. V was pared by 0 bases and J by 0 bases, with 4 bases between. CDR1 KGHDR and CDR2 SFDVKD come from the germline V gene. The CDR3 is made up of 15 amino acids.

The table lists this clone with a count of one. This chain joins TRBV5-4 and TRBJ1-1; D is unresolved. This CDR3 is built from 14 residues. Per the germline V gene, CDR1 is SGHNT and CDR2 is YYREEE (reference sequence). V was pared by 0 bases and J by 6 bases, with 12 bases between. CDR3 sequence: CASSLGPVLSEAFF. CDR3 coding DNA: TGTGCCAGCAGCTTGGGGCCAGTGTTGTCTGAAGCTTTCTTT.

This chain joins TRBV6-5 and TRBJ2-3, with 9 bases fitting TRBD2. With 8 bases clipped from V and 2 bases from J, the junction kept 8 bases outside the gene matches. The CDR3 has 15 residues. CDR1 is MNHEY, CDR2 SVGAGI, per germline. The CDR3: CASGSLAGPTDTQYF. For the CDR3, the DNA is TGTGCCAGCGGTTCTCTAGCGGGGCCCACAGATACGCAGTATTTT.

The chain couples TRBV12-3 or TRBV12-4 to TRBJ2-1, with TRBD2 as a possible D gene (6 bases). V lost 3 bases to trimming and J lost 8 bases, with 11 bases between them. The CDR3 extends over 13 amino acids. CDR3 protein: CASSFRERYEQFF. The CDR3 DNA reads TGTGCCAGCAGTTTCCGGGAGAGGTATGAGCAGTTCTTC.

As for this clone: This sample also contains other DNA sequences that code for the same CDR3. CDR3 DNA sequence: TGTGCCTGGCAGGGTAGTAATTCACCCCTCCACTTT. It specifies CAWQGSNSPLHF. The V call is TRBV30, the J call TRBJ1-6, with D possibly being TRBD1 (5 bases). This CDR3 comprises 12 residues. CDR1 is GTSNPN, CDR2 SVGIG, per germline (reference sequence). V was cut by 5 bases and J by 6 bases, with 8 bases left in between.

The rearrangement links TRBV7-9 to TRBJ2-3; the match to TRBD2 covers 8 bases. Germline lookup yields CDR1 SEHNR and CDR2 FQNEAQ (reference sequence). The CDR3 has 17 amino acids. V lost 2 bases, J lost 6 bases, and 13 bases stayed unmatched. CDR3: CASSLITSGGGTDTQYF. CDR3 nucleotide sequence: TGTGCCAGCAGCTTAATAACTAGCGGAGGAGGTACGGATACGCAGTATTTT. Drawing the rest from reference TRBV7-9 and TRBJ2-3, the complete variable domain is DTGVSQNPRHKITKRGQNVTFRCDPISEHNRLYWYRQTLGQGPEFLTYFQNEAQLEKSRLLSDRFSAERPKGSFSTLEIQRTEQGDSAMYLCASSLITSGGGTDTQYFGPGTRLTVL.

This clone came up once. The chain couples TRBV11-2 to TRBJ2-7; 7 bases are a match to TRBD1. V trimming: 1 base; J trimming: 3 bases; junction bases outside the gene matches: 9. Germline CDR1 SGHAT, CDR2 FQNNGV. This CDR3 has 16 amino acids. The CDR3 protein is CASSLGGLGGFYEQYV. The CDR3 DNA reads as TGTGCCAGCAGCTTAGGCGGGCTAGGGGGCTTCTACGAGCAGTACGTC.

This clone was counted once. The chain combines TRBV10-2 with TRBJ2-1; 9 nucleotides agree with TRBD2. V was pared by 7 bases and J by 6 bases, with 10 bases of the junction left unmatched. CDR3 length: 15 amino acids. Germline V gene data show CDR1 as WSHSY and CDR2 as SAAADI. This CDR3 is CASKSSGSSGNEQFF. CDR3 bases: TGCGCCAGCAAGAGTAGCGGGAGTTCCGGCAATGAGCAGTTCTTC.

The chain is built from TRBV2 and TRBJ1-4; D may be TRBD1 (5 bases). CDR3 size: 14 residues. V lost 5 bases and J 8 bases, leaving 15 bases between the germline ends. Per the germline V gene, CDR1 is SNHLY and CDR2 is FYNNEI. The CDR3 spells CASSRATRGEKLFF. CDR3 DNA: TGTGCCAGCAGTCGGGCGACACGGGGGGAAAAACTGTTTTTT. The full variable domain, with the rest looked up from reference TRBV2 and TRBJ1-4, is EPEVTQTPSHQVTQMGQEVILRCVPISNHLYFYWYRQILGQKVEFLVSFYNNEISEKSEIFDDQFSVERPDGSNFTLKIRSTKLEDSAMYFCASSRATRGEKLFFGSGTQLSVL.

In this sample, this clone turned up a few times. In the same sample, other DNA sequences code for this CDR3. The J gene is TRBJ1-3, the V gene TRBV7-9, with TRBD1 matching 7 bases. The CDR3 loop spans 14 amino acids. CDR1 is SEHNR and CDR2 is FQNEAQ in the germline V gene (reference sequence). V was pared by 5 bases and J by 1 base, with 2 bases of the junction left unmatched. CDR3 protein: CASSPRGSGNTIYF. For the CDR3, the DNA is TGTGCCAGCAGCCCCAGGGGGTCTGGAAACACCATATATTTT.

This clone was observed once. This sequence joins TRBV5-8 and TRBJ1-2; 10 bases match TRBD1. V lost 2 bases to trimming and J lost 4 bases; unmatched junction nucleotides: 5. Germline CDR1 SGHTS, CDR2 YDEGEE. CDR3 length equals 15 residues. CDR3 sequence reads: CASSLPGQGSYGYTF. In DNA, the CDR3 is TGTGCCAGCAGCTTACCGGGACAGGGGAGCTATGGCTACACCTTC.

This chain joins TRBV7-2 and TRBJ1-5, with D possibly matching TRBD1 (5 bases). The CDR3 totals 14 residues. Germline loops: CDR1 SGHTA, CDR2 FQGNSA. Trimming took 2 bases from V and 4 from J, leaving 9 bases between them. CDR3 amino acids: CASSLRTQNQPQHF. The CDR3 DNA is TGTGCCAGCAGCTTAAGGACACAGAATCAGCCCCAGCATTTT.

CDR3 loop: CASSARDRGHTEAFF. DNA for the CDR3: TGCGCCAGCAGCGCCCGGGACAGGGGGCACACTGAAGCTTTCTTT. The chain employs TRBV5-1 and TRBJ1-1; 12 bases line up with TRBD1. Germline loops: CDR1 SGHRS, CDR2 YFSETQ. This CDR3 is 15 amino acids long. V shed 4 bases, J shed 3 bases, and the junction held 4 bases outside the gene matches. Full variable domain (outside the CDR3, taken from reference TRBV5-1 and TRBJ1-1): KAGVTQTPRYLIKTRGQQVTLSCSPISGHRSVSWYQQTPGQGLQFLFEYFSETQRNKGNFPGRFSGRQFSNSRSEMNVSTLELGDSALYLCASSARDRGHTEAFFGQGTRLTVV.

V usage is TRBV19 and J usage is TRBJ2-2; D not resolved. This CDR3 is built from 14 residues. Germline V gene lookup returns CDR1 LNHDA and CDR2 SQIVND (reference sequence). Trimming removed 2 bases at V and 0 bases at J, with 4 bases between. In DNA form, the CDR3 reads TGTGCCAGTAGTATAAATACGAACACCGGGGAGCTGTTTTTT. Translated: CASSINTNTGELFF.

The chain carries TRBV10-3 and TRBJ2-1, with D perhaps matching TRBD2 (6 bases). Trimming left V 3 bases short and J 8 bases short, with 8 bases between. In germline, CDR1 is ENHRY, CDR2 SYGVKD. This CDR3 contains 12 residues. CDR3 residues: CAISELAYEQFF. The CDR3 DNA follows: TGTGCCATCAGTGAACTAGCATATGAGCAGTTCTTC.

The rearrangement uses TRBV7-9 and TRBJ2-3; the D is unclear. The germline V gene encodes CDR1 SEHNR and CDR2 FQNEAQ (reference sequence). This CDR3 contains 12 residues. Trimming removed 5 bases from V and 6 bases from J, with 9 bases in between. CDR3: CASSPFSDTQYF. The DNA of the CDR3 is TGTGCCAGCAGCCCCTTTTCGGATACGCAGTATTTT.

The chain joins TRBV19 to TRBJ1-2; 9 bases match TRBD1. V gave up 6 bases and J gave up 4 bases; unmatched junction bases: 9. This CDR3 region has 15 residues. Germline V gives CDR1 LNHDA, CDR2 SQIVND (reference sequence). The CDR3 nucleotides are TGTGCCAGTAGCCAACAGGGGGCCCCCGCCTATGGCTACACCTTC. This codes for CASSQQGAPAYGYTF.

The chain couples TRBV9 to TRBJ2-3; D is perhaps TRBD1 (6 bases). The CDR3 runs to 15 residues. Germline CDR1 SGDLS, CDR2 YYNGEE. V lost 0 bases, J lost 1 base, and 9 bases lay in between. The chain's CDR3 is CASSVGGPGTDTQYF. The CDR3 nucleotides read TGTGCCAGCAGCGTAGGGGGGCCGGGCACAGATACGCAGTATTTT.

This chain links TRBV15 with TRBJ2-3, with 10 bases aligning to TRBD2. V lost 3 bases and J lost 3; bases outside the gene matches: 6. Germline lookup yields CDR1 LNHNV and CDR2 YYDKDF (reference sequence). CDR3 size: 16 residues. The CDR3 DNA reads as TGTGCCACCAGCAGGGGAACTAGCGGGATAACAGATACGCAGTATTTT. Its protein product is CATSRGTSGITDTQYF.

The V call is TRBV28, the J call TRBJ1-3, with 9 nucleotides matching TRBD1. Germline CDR1 is MDHEN and CDR2 is SYDVKM. V shed 4 bases, J shed 2 bases, and the junction held 9 bases outside the gene matches. This CDR3 is 17 amino acids long. CDR3: CASSSGTGPVPGNTIYF. CDR3 DNA: TGTGCCAGCAGTTCCGGGACAGGGCCTGTCCCTGGAAACACCATATATTTT.

V gene TRBV24-1 combines with J gene TRBJ1-1; perhaps TRBD1 as D (5 bases). Looked up from germline, CDR1 is KGHDR and CDR2 is SFDVKD. The CDR3 is made up of 13 amino acids. With 5 bases removed from V and 6 bases from J, the gap between germline ends came to 12 bases. The CDR3 sequence: CATSGGGYAEAFF. The CDR3 DNA sequence: TGTGCCACCAGTGGGGGGGGATACGCTGAAGCTTTCTTT.

The gene calls are TRBV7-2 and TRBJ1-2, with a tentative D call TRBD1 (6 bases). Trimming took off 5 bases at V and 8 bases at J, with 21 bases between the two ends. The CDR3 length is 15 residues. Per the germline V gene, CDR1 is SGHTA and CDR2 is FQGNSA. CDR3 residues: CASSRQGIGADGYTF. In nucleotides, the CDR3 is TGTGCCAGCAGCCGTCAGGGGATCGGGGCGGACGGCTACACCTTC.

This clone was picked up one time. V is TRBV6-2 or TRBV6-3 and J is TRBJ2-3, with 12 bases matching TRBD2. With V trimmed by 2 bases and J by 5 bases, 2 bases remained unmatched. There are 15 residues in the CDR3. Germline values: CDR1 MNHEY, CDR2 SVGEGT. The CDR3 DNA is TGTGCCAGCAGTTACAGGACTAGCGGGAAAGATACGCAGTATTTT. This translates into CASSYRTSGKDTQYF.